These 19 T cell receptor beta chains were all obtained from the same sample, sequenced in a study of cytomegalovirus exposure and HLA in healthy donors. PCR used 60 Vbeta primers and 13 Jbeta primers. Sequencing was performed with immunoSEQ multiplex PCR; in TCRdb, only in-frame clones are kept and a portion is missing. The table lists roughly 140,000 clones, around 82% of them singletons. Source material: PBMCs. Receptors were obtained from a woman aged 40-49 years in good health and CMV-seropositive.

V is TRBV9 and J is TRBJ1-2; TRBD1 might be the D (5 bases). The V end was cut by 4 bases, the J end by 1 base, with 14 bases between. This CDR3 has 15 amino acids. Germline V CDR1 and CDR2: SGDLS, YYNGEE. CDR3 in amino acids: CASSLGREVNYGYTF. The CDR3 nucleotides read TGTGCCAGCAGCCTCGGCAGGGAGGTTAACTATGGCTACACCTTC.

Only one count was recorded for this clone. In nucleotides, the CDR3 is TGTGCCAGCAGCTTAGAGGACCCTCTAGGGGCCCAGTACTTC. Its protein product is CASSLEDPLGAQYF. The chain links TRBV7-9 to TRBJ2-5, with D possibly matching TRBD1 (5 bases). Germline V gene lookup returns CDR1 SEHNR and CDR2 FQNEAQ (reference sequence). Deletions cut 1 base from V and 9 bases from J, with 15 bases between. The CDR3 spans 14 residues.

The rearrangement uses TRBV18 and TRBJ1-2; weak D call: TRBD1 (5 bases). Trimming took off 0 bases at V and 4 bases at J, with 15 bases between the two ends. CDR1 and CDR2 from the germline V gene are KGHSH and LQKENI. There are 16 residues in the CDR3. The chain's CDR3 is CASSPPWGGGFYGYTF. DNA for the CDR3: TGTGCCAGCTCACCACCTTGGGGCGGTGGATTCTATGGCTACACCTTC.

CDR3 DNA: TGCGCCAGCAGCTTGAAGGGGTGGGATGAAAAACTGTTTTTT. Its translation is CASSLKGWDEKLFF. The chain is built from TRBV5-1 and TRBJ1-4; TRBD1 might be the D (5 bases). The germline CDR1 and CDR2 sequences are SGHRS and YFSETQ. The germline V and J ends were trimmed by 1 base and 6 bases, with 10 bases remaining between them. This CDR3 is built from 14 residues.

The rearrangement links TRBV7-9 to TRBJ1-1; the D is unclear. V shed 4 bases and J shed 0 bases, with 9 bases lying between them. The CDR3 is 14 amino acids. From germline, CDR1 is SEHNR and CDR2 FQNEAQ (reference sequence). CDR3 region: CASSSFGLNTEAFF. CDR3 nucleotide sequence: TGTGCCAGCAGCTCCTTTGGGCTGAACACTGAAGCTTTCTTT.

This sequence joins TRBV18 and TRBJ1-2; tentative D call: TRBD1 (5 bases). This CDR3 comprises 13 residues. Germline V CDR1 and CDR2: KGHSH, LQKENI. The V and J ends lost 3 bases and 8 bases respectively, with 13 bases between them. The DNA for the CDR3 is TGTGCCAGCTCACCCCTAGGGGAGGAAGGCTACACCTTC. Residues: CASSPLGEEGYTF.

V gene TRBV19 combines with J gene TRBJ2-1, with TRBD2 matching 9 bases. Germline CDR1 reads LNHDA; CDR2 reads SQIVND (reference sequence). V lost 6 bases to trimming and J lost 8 bases; unmatched junction nucleotides: 8. This CDR3 contains 14 residues. CDR3 region: CASRRTSAAYEQFF. CDR3 coding DNA: TGTGCCAGTAGGAGGACTAGCGCGGCTTATGAGCAGTTCTTC.

The chain couples TRBV27 to TRBJ1-1; maybe TRBD1 (6 bases). The CDR3 is 15 residues long. The germline V and J ends were trimmed by 6 bases and 1 base, with 15 bases remaining between them. In germline, CDR1 is MNHEY, CDR2 SMNVEV (reference sequence). CDR3 sequence: CASSPRGGKNTEAFF. CDR3 DNA sequence: TGTGCCAGCAGCCCCCGCGGGGGCAAGAACACTGAAGCTTTCTTT.

This sequence joins TRBV28 and TRBJ2-1, with 10 positions matching TRBD2. CDR3 size: 17 residues. Losses at the gene ends were 2 bases for V and 1 base for J; bases not matched to a gene: 5. Germline V lookup: CDR1 MDHEN, CDR2 SYDVKM. As DNA, the CDR3 is TGTGCCAGCAGTTTACTCCTAGCGGGAGCGTCCTACAATGAGCAGTTCTTC. This encodes CASSLLLAGASYNEQFF.

CDR3: CASRYRGPGSGANVLTF. The CDR3 bases are TGTGCCAGCAGATACAGGGGGCCGGGTTCTGGGGCCAACGTCCTGACTTTC. The chain employs TRBV7-8 and TRBJ2-6; 9 bases align to TRBD1. V trimming: 6 bases; J trimming: 1 base; junction bases outside the gene matches: 7. The CDR3 loop spans 17 amino acids. The germline CDR1 and CDR2 sequences are SGHVS and FQNEAQ.

This clone has only a few counts. V gene TRBV11-2 combines with J gene TRBJ2-1; 10 bases are a match to TRBD1. The V and J ends lost 5 bases and 4 bases, in that order; junction bases with no gene match: 8. CDR3 size: 16 residues. CDR1 is SGHAT and CDR2 is FQNNGV in the germline V gene. Here the CDR3 reads CASSGDRDRGYNEQFF. CDR3 DNA sequence: TGTGCCAGCAGCGGTGACCGGGACAGGGGTTACAATGAGCAGTTCTTC.

This sequence joins TRBV15 and TRBJ2-1; maybe TRBD1 (5 bases). The germline gives CDR1 LNHNV, CDR2 YYDKDF (reference sequence). The CDR3 has 15 residues. The germline V and J ends were trimmed by 0 bases and 3 bases, with 9 bases remaining between them. The CDR3: CATSRDARDYNEQFF. CDR3 coding DNA: TGTGCCACCAGCAGAGATGCCAGGGACTACAATGAGCAGTTCTTC.

About this clone itself: Relative to the germline gene, one junction end is altered; a read error may explain this. This chain uses TRBV6-5 with TRBJ1-5; D is uncertain. Per the germline V gene, CDR1 is MNHEY and CDR2 is SVGAGI. The CDR3 spans 15 residues. The CDR3 spells CASGYSPGGDQPQHF. DNA for the CDR3: TGTGCCAGCGGTTACTCGCCAGGCGGGGATCAGCCCCAGCATTTT.

The genes are TRBV5-4 and TRBJ2-2, with 8 bases matching TRBD1. The V gene end was trimmed by 6 bases and the J gene end by 6 bases; junction bases not matched to a gene: 7. CDR1 is SGHNT, CDR2 YYREEE, per germline (reference sequence). The CDR3 spans 14 residues. The CDR3 here is CASTRTGTAGELFF. As DNA, the CDR3 is TGTGCCAGCACGCGGACAGGGACAGCCGGGGAGCTGTTTTTT. The variable domain in full, completed from reference TRBV5-4 and TRBJ2-2, reads ETGVTQSPTHLIKTRGQQVTLRCSSQSGHNTVSWYQQALGQGPQFIFQYYREEENGRGNFPPRFSGLQFPNYSSELNVNALELDDSALYLCASTRTGTAGELFFGEGSRLTVL.

The chain combines TRBV18 with TRBJ2-7; D might be TRBD2 (5 bases). Germline V lookup: CDR1 KGHSH, CDR2 LQKENI. The CDR3 is 13 amino acids. Trimming removed 0 bases at V and 5 bases at J, with 8 bases between. The CDR3 region has the DNA TGTGCCAGCTCACCACCTGCGCGGGACGAGCAGTACTTC. Amino acids: CASSPPARDEQYF. Together with reference TRBV18 and TRBJ2-7, the CDR3 gives the full variable domain: NAGVMQNPRHLVRRRGQEARLRCSPMKGHSHVYWYRQLPEEGLKFMVYLQKENIIDESGMPKERFSAEFPKEGPSILRIQQVVRGDSAAYFCASSPPARDEQYFGPGTRLTVT.

The chain combines TRBV7-8 with TRBJ2-3, with D perhaps TRBD1 (5 bases). The CDR3 length is 15 residues. The germline CDR1 and CDR2 sequences are SGHVS and FQNEAQ. V dropped 0 bases and J dropped 6 bases, with 13 bases sitting between them. The CDR3 loop is CASSLARQQGDTQYF. In DNA form, the CDR3 reads TGTGCCAGCAGCTTAGCGCGACAGCAAGGCGATACGCAGTATTTT. Variable domain in full (rest from reference TRBV7-8 and TRBJ2-3): GAGVSQSPRYKVAKRGQDVALRCDPISGHVSLFWYQQALGQGPEFLTYFQNEAQLDKSGLPSDRFFAERPEGSVSTLKIQRTQQEDSAVYLCASSLARQQGDTQYFGPGTRLTVL.

The J gene is TRBJ2-5, the V gene TRBV20-1; the D is unclear. Germline assignment: CDR1 DFQATT and CDR2 SNEGSKA (reference sequence). The CDR3 consists of 10 residues. V was trimmed by 3 bases and J by 5 bases, leaving 4 bases between them. CDR3: CSARQETQYF. For the CDR3, the DNA is TGCAGTGCTAGGCAGGAGACCCAGTACTTC.

This clone came up many times. The sample has other DNA sequences that encode this CDR3 too. This chain links TRBV19 with TRBJ2-3; D gene uncertain. The ends were cut back, 1 base at V and 0 bases at J, with 8 bases in the middle. Germline V lookup: CDR1 LNHDA, CDR2 SQIVND (reference sequence). This CDR3 is built from 15 residues. CDR3 in amino acids: CASSIGAASTDTQYF. The CDR3 DNA reads TGTGCCAGTAGTATAGGAGCTGCTAGCACAGATACGCAGTATTTT. Full variable domain (rest looked up from reference TRBV19 and TRBJ2-3): DGGITQSPKYLFRKEGQNVTLSCEQNLNHDAMYWYRQDPGQGLRLIYYSQIVNDFQKGDIAEGYSVSREKKESFPLTVTSAQKNPTAFYLCASSIGAASTDTQYFGPGTRLTVL.

Regarding this clone: An end of the junction differs from the germline gene, which may be a read error. The genes are TRBV5-1 and TRBJ2-3, with 13 bases that match TRBD2. CDR3 length equals 15 residues. The germline CDR1 and CDR2 sequences are SGHRS and YFSETQ. The CDR3: CASSLGLAGTDTQYF. In DNA, the CDR3 is TGCGCCAGCAGTTTGGGACTAGCGGGAACAGATACGCAGTATTTT. Full variable domain (outside the CDR3, taken from reference TRBV5-1 and TRBJ2-3): KAGVTQTPRYLIKTRGQQVTLSCSPISGHRSVSWYQQTPGQGLQFLFEYFSETQRNKGNFPGRFSGRQFSNSRSEMNVSTLELGDSALYLCASSLGLAGTDTQYFGPGTRLTVL.